This TCR beta chain was obtained from a study of T cell responses to AZD1222 COVID-19 vaccine. General study findings and limits: The sample set comprised mostly white British donors with more females, and clonal diversity was possibly underestimated. Spike-specific TCR breadth and depth both grew after two AZD1222 doses. Across spike, vaccine-associated CD4 TCRs were found, dominant at 160-218 and 743-854.

This table comes from immunoSEQ multiplex PCR, and its TCRdb copy is limited to in-frame clones, with some not included. This sample has roughly 150,000 clones, with around nine tenths found just once. This CDR3 comprises 15 residues. Per germline, CDR1 LNHNV and CDR2 YYDKDF (reference sequence). The junction had 8 bases not matched to a gene; V was cut back by 2 bases and J by 8 bases. As for this clone: Its antigen is still unknown.

Pooled samples include second doses given at about 4 or 12 weeks. The chain recombines TRBV15 with TRBJ1-2; 10 nucleotides line up with TRBD1. The source is an adult who received the AZD1222 COVID-19 vaccine. The source was peripheral blood, collected 28 days after the second AZD1222 dose. CDR3 DNA: TGTGCCACCAGCAGACGACGACAGGGGGCAGAGGGCTACACCTTC. This codes for CATSRRRQGAEGYTF.